This is a list of T cell receptor beta chains from one sample in a study of shared clonotypes between healthy human individuals. The table came from immunoSEQ multiplex PCR; TCRdb's copy has only in-frame clones and leaves some out. The repertoire consists of 450,000 or so clones, with roughly 80% occurring once and the leading ten covering about 12%. Material: PBMCs. These receptors all stem from a middle-aged woman in good health. Some clones in this sample may be carry-over from other donors' samples. The CDR3 runs from the conserved cysteine through the conserved F or W. The D gene is left open where the match is weak. A clone size is listed for some rows: how often the clone was seen (once, few, many), or a class if it is expanded.

>.|.|TRBJ2-7|TRBV28|15
TGTGCCAGCAGCGTACAGAGAATTACATACTACGAGCAGTACTTC
CASSVQRITYYEQYF
>.|TRBD1|TRBJ1-2|TRBV28|15
TGTGCCAGCAGTTTGGGCGGGACAGGGATCTGGGGCTACACCTTC
CASSLGGTGIWGYTF
>.|.|TRBJ1-2|TRBV20-1|11
TGCAGTGCTAGAGGTATAAGTGGTTACACCTTC
CSARGISGYTF
>.|.|TRBJ2-7|TRBV18|16
TGTGCCAGCTCACCAGGATTCGGACACCTCAGTGGCGAGCAGTACTTC
CASSPGFGHLSGEQYF
>.|.|TRBJ2-2|TRBV7-2|13
TGTGCCAGCAGCTCTCAGGGGCCCGGGGAGCTGTTTTTT
CASSSQGPGELFF
>.|.|TRBJ2-2|TRBV5-1|16
TGCGCCAGCAGCTTGAGGATCGCGGAAAACACCGGGGAGCTGTTTTTT
CASSLRIAENTGELFF
>.|.|TRBJ1-5|TRBV19|19
TGTGCCAGTAGTATCTTTGGCGGTCGGGGATCAAATAGCAATCAGCCCCAGCATTTT
CASSIFGGRGSNSNQPQHF
>few|.|TRBJ2-1|TRBV13|13
TGTGCCAGCAGCTTAGAAGCCAGCGGCGAGCAGTTCTTC
CASSLEASGEQFF
>.|TRBD2|TRBJ2-7|TRBV28|18
TGTGCCAGCAGTTTTCCTCCGGGACTAGCGGGAGGGCCCGAAGAGCAGTACTTC
CASSFPPGLAGGPEEQYF
>.|.|TRBJ2-7|TRBV29-1|11
TGCAGCGCCCACAACTCCTACGAGCAGTACTTC
CSAHNSYEQYF
>once|TRBD1|TRBJ2-2|TRBV19|15
TGTGCCAGTAGTGACAGGGGGCGCACCACCGGGGAGCTGTTTTTT
CASSDRGRTTGELFF
>.|.|TRBJ1-2|TRBV28|12
TGTGCCAGCAATGGCGGAAACTATGGCTACACCTTC
CASNGGNYGYTF
>.|TRBD1|TRBJ1-2|TRBV28|18
TGTGCCAGCAGTTTACGTCATGGACAGGGGGCGATTCGGTATGGCTACACCTTC
CASSLRHGQGAIRYGYTF
>few|.|TRBJ2-3|TRBV5-1|13
TGCGCCAGCAGCTTAGGGGCCACAGATACGCAGTATTTT
CASSLGATDTQYF
>.|.|TRBJ2-1|TRBV7-2|16
TGTGCCAGCAGCTTAGGGTTAGCGGCCCCATACAATGAGCAGTTCTTC
CASSLGLAAPYNEQFF
>.|.|TRBJ2-2|TRBV5-1|15
TGCGCCAGCAGCCCTTTAACAGGGTACACCGGGGAGCTGTTTTTT
CASSPLTGYTGELFF